The rows below give T cell receptor beta chains drawn from one sample of a study of T-cell reconstitution after alpha-beta-depleted transplantation in children. MiXCR was run by TCRdb on the PCR reads, yielding one entry per CDR3 protein. Of approximately 89,000 distinct CDR3 sequences listed, roughly a sixth are singletons. Specimen: PBMCs, mostly from graft donor cells, collected 180 days after TCRalphabeta/CD19-depleted stem cell transplant. Every receptor here comes from a male patient between 2 and 9 years old who had a stem cell transplant for acute lymphoblastic leukemia, so the T cells may come from the graft donor. Each CDR3 is given with its conserved first and last residue. The order of the fields is J gene, clone size, D gene, V gene, CDR3 protein, CDR3 DNA. A D gene is named only where the DNA matches it firmly. Clone size is not always given. Where it is, it says once, few, many or a class for expanded clones.

TRBJ1-6 few - TRBV6-5 CASSYSDYNSPLHF TGTGCCAGCAGTTACTCGGACTATAATTCACCCCTCCACTTT
TRBJ1-1 few - TRBV11-2 CASSLGPRQGNTEAFF TGTGCCAGCAGCTTAGGCCCTAGGCAGGGGAACACTGAAGCTTTCTTT
TRBJ2-7 - - TRBV20-1 CSARGVGLLQLEQYF TGCAGTGCTAGAGGGGTCGGCCTTCTCCAACTCGAGCAGTACTTC
TRBJ2-7 few - TRBV28 CASRDTGQSYEQYF TGTGCCAGCAGAGACACCGGACAGTCGTACGAGCAGTACTTC
TRBJ2-5 - - TRBV18 CASSPAQGPLETQYF TGTGCCAGCTCACCAGCTCAGGGACCTTTGGAGACCCAGTACTTC
TRBJ2-1 few - TRBV7-2 CASSLAATTSYNEQFF TGTGCCAGCAGCTTAGCGGCGACTACGAGTTACAATGAGCAGTTCTTC
TRBJ1-1 few - TRBV25-1 CASSAMGRWAFF TGTGCCAGCAGTGCCATGGGAAGGTGGGCTTTCTTT
TRBJ1-1 few - TRBV4-1 CASSQPRDGYTEAFF TGCGCCAGCAGCCAACCCCGGGACGGGTACACTGAAGCTTTCTTT
TRBJ2-1 - TRBD1 TRBV6-1 CASSVGDRGTNEQFF TGTGCCAGCAGTGTGGGGGACAGGGGGACCAATGAGCAGTTCTTC
TRBJ2-3 few - TRBV6-2/TRBV6-3 CASIGTTDTQYF TGTGCCAGCATTGGGACCACAGATACGCAGTATTTT
TRBJ2-1 many - TRBV5-1 CASSLELSSYNEQFF TGCGCCAGCAGCTTGGAACTTAGCTCCTACAATGAGCAGTTCTTC
TRBJ2-7 few - TRBV10-3 CAIGRGGGVYEQYF TGTGCCATCGGTCGAGGCGGGGGCGTTTACGAGCAGTACTTC
TRBJ1-2 - - TRBV6-5 CASSSQTDNYGYTF TGTGCCAGCAGTTCCCAGACGGATAACTATGGCTACACCTTC
TRBJ2-7 few - TRBV5-5 CASSLDRVYEQYF TGTGCCAGCAGCTTGGACAGGGTCTACGAGCAGTACTTC
TRBJ1-4 many TRBD1 TRBV5-6 CASSPGDRAGNEKLFF TGTGCCAGCAGCCCCGGGGACAGGGCAGGTAATGAAAAACTGTTTTTT
TRBJ1-1 many TRBD1 TRBV5-1 CASSLMTGALNTEAFF TGCGCCAGCAGCTTGATGACAGGGGCCTTGAACACTGAAGCTTTCTTT
TRBJ1-2 few - TRBV7-8 CASSLALSLGWSYGYTF TGTGCCAGCAGCTTAGCGCTAAGTCTAGGCTGGAGCTATGGCTACACCTTC
TRBJ2-5 - - TRBV21-1 CASSKGGGRLLTQYF TGTGCCAGCAGCAAAGGGGGAGGGAGGCTTTTAACCCAGTACTTC
TRBJ1-1 - - TRBV5-1 CASMWVGAEAFF TGCGCCAGCATGTGGGTAGGGGCTGAAGCTTTCTTT
TRBJ2-1 - TRBD2 TRBV7-2 CASSLGSGGVSYNEQFF TGTGCCAGCAGCTTAGGTAGCGGGGGGGTCTCCTACAATGAGCAGTTCTTC
TRBJ1-5 few - TRBV28 CASSSASQHF TGTGCCAGCAGTTCAGCGTCCCAGCATTTT
TRBJ2-1 few - TRBV5-1 CASSFATSYNEQFF TGCGCCAGCAGCTTTGCGACCTCCTACAATGAGCAGTTCTTC
TRBJ1-1 many - TRBV6-5 CASSYSGVGGANTEAFF TGTGCCAGCAGTTACTCGGGTGTCGGGGGCGCGAACACTGAAGCTTTCTTT
TRBJ1-1 few - TRBV5-6 CASSFKMLNTEAFF TGTGCCAGCAGCTTTAAAATGCTGAACACTGAAGCTTTCTTT
TRBJ2-7 many - TRBV20-1 CSARGGSSGRDEQYF TGCAGTGCTAGAGGGGGTAGCAGCGGGCGGGACGAGCAGTACTTC
TRBJ2-7 many TRBD2 TRBV7-9 CASSLAGTSVEQYF TGTGCCAGCAGCTTAGCGGGGACTAGCGTCGAGCAGTACTTC
TRBJ1-1 - - TRBV30 CAWSRQENTEAFF TGTGCCTGGAGCCGACAGGAAAACACTGAAGCTTTCTTT
TRBJ2-1 - - TRBV5-1 CASSFPGRYNEQFF TGCGCCAGCAGCTTCCCTGGCAGGTACAATGAGCAGTTCTTC
TRBJ2-1 few TRBD2 TRBV10-3 CAISDSGTSGGEGQFF TGTGCCATCAGTGATTCGGGGACTAGCGGGGGTGAGGGGCAGTTCTTC
TRBJ2-5 few - TRBV29-1 CSVVVARGRETQYF TGCAGCGTTGTGGTAGCACGCGGGCGGGAGACCCAGTACTTC
TRBJ2-7 - - TRBV7-9 CASSFPRTSFYEQYF TGTGCCAGCAGCTTTCCTCGAACCTCCTTCTACGAGCAGTACTTC
TRBJ2-1 few - TRBV2 CASSEGRREQFF TGTGCCAGCAGTGAGGGAAGGAGGGAGCAGTTCTTC
TRBJ1-5 many - TRBV7-9 CASSLAGAGNQPQHF TGTGCCAGCAGCTTAGCCGGCGCTGGCAATCAGCCCCAGCATTTT
TRBJ2-2 - TRBD1 TRBV7-7 CASSLGRGQNTGELFF TGTGCCAGCAGCTTAGGCAGGGGGCAAAACACCGGGGAGCTGTTTTTT
TRBJ2-1 few - TRBV5-1 CASSLGDNEQFF TGCGCCAGCAGCTTGGGGGACAATGAGCAGTTCTTC
TRBJ2-1 few - TRBV4-3 CASSQDFPQRVPIEQFF TGCGCCAGCAGCCAAGACTTCCCGCAGAGAGTACCAATTGAGCAGTTCTTC
TRBJ1-1 many - TRBV4-1 CASSQQGTEAFF TGCGCCAGCAGCCAACAGGGTACTGAAGCTTTCTTT
TRBJ1-5 few - TRBV20-1 CSAGDGNQPQHF TGCAGTGCTGGCGACGGGAATCAGCCCCAGCATTTT
TRBJ2-3 few - TRBV4-3 CASSQGAGTDTQYF TGCGCCAGCAGCCAAGGGGCAGGCACAGATACGCAGTATTTT
TRBJ2-5 - - TRBV12-3/TRBV12-4 CASSFIRDHRTQYF TGTGCCAGCAGTTTTATCCGGGATCACCGGACCCAGTACTTC
TRBJ1-3 - - TRBV3-1 CASSQGSQSGNTIYF TGTGCCAGCAGCCAAGGAAGTCAATCTGGAAACACCATATATTTT
TRBJ2-2 many TRBD2 TRBV5-1 CASSRGGAVGTGELFF TGCGCCAGCAGCCGCGGGGGGGCCGTGGGCACCGGGGAGCTGTTTTTT
TRBJ1-1 - - TRBV9 CASHPGAFF TGTGCCAGCCACCCTGGAGCTTTCTTT
TRBJ2-3 few TRBD1 TRBV5-1 CASSGRTGGTTDTQYF TGCGCCAGCAGCGGCCGCACAGGGGGTACCACAGATACGCAGTATTTT
TRBJ1-4 few TRBD1 TRBV20-1 CSARPGQVDEKLFF TGCAGTGCTAGACCGGGACAGGTCGATGAAAAACTGTTTTTT
TRBJ2-2 few - TRBV20-1 CSASLASTGELFF TGCAGTGCTAGCTTGGCGAGCACCGGGGAGCTGTTTTTT
TRBJ2-5 - - TRBV5-1 CASSARGQIQETQYF TGCGCCAGCAGCGCCCGGGGACAAATCCAAGAGACCCAGTACTTC
TRBJ2-5 - - TRBV28 CATSPGAAGSYQETQYF TGTGCCACCAGCCCAGGTGCAGCGGGCTCGTACCAAGAGACCCAGTACTTC
TRBJ1-6 - - TRBV3-1 CASSQGSSYNSPLHF TGTGCCAGCAGCCAGGGGAGCTCCTATAATTCACCCCTCCACTTT
TRBJ2-3 few - TRBV27 CASSLGTDTDTQYF TGTGCCAGCAGTTTGGGGACGGACACAGATACGCAGTATTTT
TRBJ2-7 few - TRBV7-2 CASSLDPGLGVRQYF TGTGCCAGCAGCTTAGATCCGGGACTGGGGGTCAGGCAGTACTTC
TRBJ2-7 few TRBD1 TRBV7-2 CASKEGDRASYEQYF TGTGCCAGCAAAGAGGGGGACAGGGCCTCCTACGAGCAGTACTTC